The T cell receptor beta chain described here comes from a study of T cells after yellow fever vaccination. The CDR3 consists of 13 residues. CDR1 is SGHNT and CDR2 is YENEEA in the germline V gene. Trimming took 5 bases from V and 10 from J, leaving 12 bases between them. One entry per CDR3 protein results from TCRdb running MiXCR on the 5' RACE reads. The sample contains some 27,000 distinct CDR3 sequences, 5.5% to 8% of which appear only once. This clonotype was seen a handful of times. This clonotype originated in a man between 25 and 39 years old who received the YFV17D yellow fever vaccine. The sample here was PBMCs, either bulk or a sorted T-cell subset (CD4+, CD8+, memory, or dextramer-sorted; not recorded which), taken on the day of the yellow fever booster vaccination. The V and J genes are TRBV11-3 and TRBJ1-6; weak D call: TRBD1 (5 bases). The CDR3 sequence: CASSLGDPSPLHF. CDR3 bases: TGTGCCAGCAGCCTCGGGGACCCATCACCCCTCCACTTT.